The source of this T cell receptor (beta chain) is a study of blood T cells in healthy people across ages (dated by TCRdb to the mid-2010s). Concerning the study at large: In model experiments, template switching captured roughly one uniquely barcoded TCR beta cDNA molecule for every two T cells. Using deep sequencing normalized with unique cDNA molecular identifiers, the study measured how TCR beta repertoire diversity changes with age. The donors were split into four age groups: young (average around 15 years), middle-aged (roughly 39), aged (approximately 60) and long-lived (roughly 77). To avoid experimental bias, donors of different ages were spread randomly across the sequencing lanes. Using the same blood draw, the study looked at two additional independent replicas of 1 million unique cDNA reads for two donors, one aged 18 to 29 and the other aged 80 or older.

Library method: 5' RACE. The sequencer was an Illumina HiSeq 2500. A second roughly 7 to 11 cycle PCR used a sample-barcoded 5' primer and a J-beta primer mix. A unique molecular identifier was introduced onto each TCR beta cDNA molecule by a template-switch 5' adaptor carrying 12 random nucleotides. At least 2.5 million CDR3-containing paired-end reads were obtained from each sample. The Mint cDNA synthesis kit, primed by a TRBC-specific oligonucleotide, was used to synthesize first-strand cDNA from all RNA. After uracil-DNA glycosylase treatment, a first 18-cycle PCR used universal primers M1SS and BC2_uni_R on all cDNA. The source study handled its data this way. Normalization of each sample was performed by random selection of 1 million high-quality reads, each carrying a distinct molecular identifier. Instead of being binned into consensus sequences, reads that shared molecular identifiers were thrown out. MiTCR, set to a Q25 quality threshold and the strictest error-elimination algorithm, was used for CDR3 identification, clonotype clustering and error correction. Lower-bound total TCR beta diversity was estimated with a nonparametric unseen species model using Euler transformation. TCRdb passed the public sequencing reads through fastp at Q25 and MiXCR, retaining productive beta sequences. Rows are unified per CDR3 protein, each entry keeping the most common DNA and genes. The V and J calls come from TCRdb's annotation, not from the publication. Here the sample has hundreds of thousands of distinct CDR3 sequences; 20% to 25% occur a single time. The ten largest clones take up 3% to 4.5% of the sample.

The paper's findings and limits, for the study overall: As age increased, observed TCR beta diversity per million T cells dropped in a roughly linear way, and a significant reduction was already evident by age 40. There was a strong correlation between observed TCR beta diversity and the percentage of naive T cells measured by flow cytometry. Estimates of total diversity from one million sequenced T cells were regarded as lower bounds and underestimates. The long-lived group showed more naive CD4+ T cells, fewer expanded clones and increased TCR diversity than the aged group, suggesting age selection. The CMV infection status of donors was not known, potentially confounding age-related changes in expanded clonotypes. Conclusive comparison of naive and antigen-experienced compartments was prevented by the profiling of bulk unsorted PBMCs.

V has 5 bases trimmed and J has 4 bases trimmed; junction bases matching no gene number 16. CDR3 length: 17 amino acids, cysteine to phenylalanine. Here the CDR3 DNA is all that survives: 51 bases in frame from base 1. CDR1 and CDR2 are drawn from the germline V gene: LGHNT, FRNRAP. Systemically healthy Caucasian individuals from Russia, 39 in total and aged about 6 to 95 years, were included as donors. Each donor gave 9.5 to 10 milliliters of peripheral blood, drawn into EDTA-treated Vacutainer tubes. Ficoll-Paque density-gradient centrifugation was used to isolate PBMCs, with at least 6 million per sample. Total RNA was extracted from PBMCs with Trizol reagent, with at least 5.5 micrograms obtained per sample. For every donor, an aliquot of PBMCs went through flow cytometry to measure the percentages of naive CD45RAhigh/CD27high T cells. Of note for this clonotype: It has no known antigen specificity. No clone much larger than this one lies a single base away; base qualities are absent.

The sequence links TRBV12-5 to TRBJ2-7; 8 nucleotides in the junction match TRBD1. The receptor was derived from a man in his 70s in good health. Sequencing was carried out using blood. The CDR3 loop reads CASGQPPEGQEWYEQYF. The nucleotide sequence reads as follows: TGTGCTAGTGGTCAACCACCAGAGGGACAGGAGTGGTACGAGCAGTACTTC.